Shown below are 29 T cell receptor beta chains from a single sample sequenced in a study of OX40 agonist ivuxolimab in advanced cancers. The table came from immunoSEQ multiplex PCR; TCRdb's copy has only in-frame clones and leaves some out. The sample holds under 85,000 clones, 85% seen once. Sequences were derived from CD4+ or CD8+ T cells sorted from blood, sampled in a trial of the OX40 agonist ivuxolimab. Source of these receptors: an adult with an advanced solid tumor such as melanoma, head and neck, liver or kidney cancer.

V usage is TRBV19 and J usage is TRBJ2-7; D possibly corresponds to TRBD1 (6 bases). Germline lookup yields CDR1 LNHDA and CDR2 SQIVND (reference sequence). This CDR3 spans 14 amino acids. With 6 bases removed from V and 1 base from J, the gap between germline ends came to 13 bases. The CDR3 region has the DNA TGTGCCAGTAGGAGACAGGTTGGGTCCTACGAGCAGTACTTC. This translates into CASRRQVGSYEQYF.

V is TRBV30 and J is TRBJ1-2, with D perhaps matching TRBD1 (5 bases). CDR3 size: 15 residues. Trimming took 1 base from V and 4 from J, leaving 16 bases between them. In germline, CDR1 is GTSNPN, CDR2 SVGIG (reference sequence). The CDR3 region has the DNA TGTGCCTGGAGTGCGACGACCTCAGGGATCTATGGCTACACCTTC. Protein product: CAWSATTSGIYGYTF.

V usage is TRBV18 and J usage is TRBJ2-4; D possibly corresponds to TRBD2 (5 bases). The CDR3 runs 15 residues. V dropped 5 bases and J dropped 0 bases, with 11 bases sitting between them. Germline V gene sequence: CDR1 KGHSH, CDR2 LQKENI. The CDR3 loop is CASSTGGLAKNIQYF. The CDR3 DNA follows: TGTGCCAGCTCAACCGGCGGGTTAGCCAAAAACATTCAGTACTTC.

This chain links TRBV14 with TRBJ1-6, with 7 positions matching TRBD1. V was clipped by 4 bases and J by 8 bases; unmatched bases: 5. Germline assignment: CDR1 SGHDN and CDR2 FVKESK. The CDR3 extends over 14 amino acids. In DNA, the CDR3 is TGTGCCAGCAGCCTCAGGGGGTCCTATTCACCCCTCCACTTT. It encodes CASSLRGSYSPLHF.

This chain connects TRBV11-2 to TRBJ2-3; 14 positions agree with TRBD2. With 5 bases clipped from V and 3 bases from J, the junction kept 7 bases outside the gene matches. From germline, CDR1 is SGHAT and CDR2 FQNNGV. This CDR3 contains 17 residues. CDR3 coding DNA: TGTGCCAGCAGCCTTCCCCGACTAGCGGGAGGGACAGATACGCAGTATTTT. This codes for CASSLPRLAGGTDTQYF.

This chain links TRBV21-1 with TRBJ2-7; TRBD2 was called by the table and not checked on the DNA. TRBV21-1 is classified as a pseudogene. The length of the CDR3 is 14 residues. DNA for the CDR3: TGTGCCAGCCTTGACCGGGTCTCCGCCTACGAGCAGTACTTC. Its protein product is CASLDRVSAYEQYF.

V is TRBV9 and J is TRBJ2-3; D possibly corresponds to TRBD1 (6 bases). Germline CDR1 is SGDLS and CDR2 is YYNGEE. The CDR3 is 16 amino acids. V lost 0 bases and J lost 0, with 11 bases in between. In DNA, the CDR3 is TGTGCCAGCAGCGTAGGGGACACAACTAGCACAGATACGCAGTATTTT. It translates to CASSVGDTTSTDTQYF.

This clone has only one observation. CDR3 sequence (DNA): TGCAGTGCTAGGGGGGGAACCCAGTACTTC. Its translation is CSARGGTQYF. The chain recombines TRBV20-1 with TRBJ2-5; D is possibly TRBD2 (6 bases). This CDR3 contains 10 residues. The germline gives CDR1 DFQATT, CDR2 SNEGSKA (reference sequence). The V end was cut by 3 bases, the J end by 8 bases, with 7 bases between.

This chain links TRBV11-3 with TRBJ1-3; D unclear. The CDR3 contains 16 residues. Germline CDR1 is SGHNT and CDR2 is YENEEA. Trimming removed 5 bases from V and 1 base from J, with 15 bases in between. In DNA, the CDR3 is TGTGCCAGCAGCCCGGGCGGCCGAGGGTCTGGAAACACCATATATTTT. This gives the protein CASSPGGRGSGNTIYF.

V gene TRBV2 combines with J gene TRBJ1-5; no clear D gene. CDR1 SNHLY and CDR2 FYNNEI come from the germline V gene. Trimming removed 1 base from V and 0 bases from J, with 16 bases in between. The CDR3 runs to 18 residues. CDR3 bases: TGTGCCAGCAGTGAAGGGACGGCGGCTACATATAGCAATCAGCCCCAGCATTTT. Translation gives CASSEGTAATYSNQPQHF. Variable domain in full (rest from reference TRBV2 and TRBJ1-5): EPEVTQTPSHQVTQMGQEVILRCVPISNHLYFYWYRQILGQKVEFLVSFYNNEISEKSEIFDDQFSVERPDGSNFTLKIRSTKLEDSAMYFCASSEGTAATYSNQPQHFGDGTRLSIL.

The gene calls are TRBV6-6 and TRBJ2-3, with 12 bases fitting TRBD1. From germline, CDR1 is MNHNY and CDR2 SVGAGI (reference sequence). The CDR3 has 16 residues. J lost 4 bases, V lost 6 bases, and 8 bases had no gene match. For the CDR3, the DNA is TGTGCCAGCAGCTCCGGGACAGGGGGCAAAGCAGATACGCAGTATTTT. This gives the protein CASSSGTGGKADTQYF.

The chain uses TRBV10-3 and TRBJ2-7, with D tentatively TRBD2 (6 bases). V was pared by 10 bases and J by 0 bases, with 19 bases between. The germline V gene has CDR1 ENHRY and CDR2 SYGVKD. The CDR3 totals 15 residues. The CDR3 DNA is TGTGCCAGCCGGGGCGGGCAGCGGGCCTCCTACGAGCAGTACTTC. It is translated as CASRGGQRASYEQYF.

The CDR3 sequence is CASSQWWQGSQNGEAFF. The CDR3 DNA sequence: TGTGCCAGCAGCCAATGGTGGCAGGGGAGCCAAAACGGTGAAGCTTTCTTT. This rearrangement joins TRBV14 to TRBJ1-1, with D possibly TRBD1 on 6 matching bases. The CDR3 length is 17 residues. The germline gives CDR1 SGHDN, CDR2 FVKESK. Trimming took off 2 bases at V and 7 bases at J, with 23 bases between the two ends.

This chain uses TRBV15 with TRBJ1-5; 9 bases align to TRBD1. The CDR3 is 14 amino acids. The V and J ends lost 8 bases and 0 bases, in that order; junction bases with no gene match: 2. Germline CDR1 is LNHNV and CDR2 is YYDKDF (reference sequence). This chain's CDR3 is CATDRGYSNQPQHF. Written as DNA, the CDR3 is TGTGCCACCGACAGGGGGTATAGCAATCAGCCCCAGCATTTT. The full variable domain, its missing parts supplied by reference TRBV15 and TRBJ1-5, is DAMVIQNPRYQVTQFGKPVTLSCSQTLNHNVMYWYQQKSSQAPKLLFHYYDKDFNNEADTPDNFQSRRPNTSFCFLDIRSPGLGDTAMYLCATDRGYSNQPQHFGDGTRLSIL.

The chain combines TRBV30 with TRBJ1-6, with no clear D. Germline V gives CDR1 GTSNPN, CDR2 SVGIG (reference sequence). The CDR3 runs to 13 residues. V was shortened by 7 bases and J by 0 bases, with 7 bases between the two germline ends. The CDR3 DNA sequence: TGTGCCTCGGGAAGCTCCTATAATTCACCCCTCCACTTT. Translating gives CASGSSYNSPLHF.

The chain has TRBV19 and TRBJ2-3, with 10 bases fitting TRBD2. The CDR3 has 13 residues. Germline lookup yields CDR1 LNHDA and CDR2 SQIVND (reference sequence). CDR3 protein: CATLAGGRDTQYF. The DNA of the CDR3 is TGTGCAACTTTAGCGGGAGGACGAGATACGCAGTATTTT.

The V gene is TRBV5-1, the J gene TRBJ2-7, with TRBD1 identical over 10 bases. The CDR3 covers 14 residues. With V trimmed by 2 bases and J by 5 bases, 4 bases remained unmatched. In germline, CDR1 is SGHRS, CDR2 YFSETQ. The CDR3 protein is CASSLMGQGNEQYF. The CDR3 region has the DNA TGCGCCAGCAGCTTAATGGGACAGGGGAACGAGCAGTACTTC.

The chain links TRBV20-1 to TRBJ1-1; D gene ambiguous. The CDR3 covers 11 residues. In germline, CDR1 is DFQATT, CDR2 SNEGSKA (reference sequence). Deletions cut 1 base from V and 8 bases from J, with 8 bases between. CDR3 nucleotide sequence: TGCAGTGCTAGAGGGCACCTAGAAGCTTTCTTT. Its protein is CSARGHLEAFF.

This clone has just one count. The rearrangement links TRBV5-8 to TRBJ1-6, with TRBD1 as a possible D gene (6 bases). V lost 0 bases and J 7 bases, leaving 8 bases between the germline ends. The CDR3 has 14 residues. The germline gives CDR1 SGHTS, CDR2 YDEGEE. DNA for the CDR3: TGTGCCAGCAGCTTGGGACAGGCCAATTCACCCCTCCACTTT. Its translation is CASSLGQANSPLHF.

J is TRBJ2-5 and V is TRBV27; D not certain. This CDR3 is 15 amino acids long. V lost 5 bases, J lost 0 bases, and 13 bases lay in between. Germline CDR1 and CDR2: MNHEY and SMNVEV (reference sequence). CDR3 coding DNA: TGTGCCAGCAGTCCTTTGGTGGGGTACCAAGAGACCCAGTACTTC. Translated: CASSPLVGYQETQYF.

In this sample, this clone turned up once. The chain carries TRBV19 and TRBJ2-6; TRBD1 matches 11 bases. The germline V gene encodes CDR1 LNHDA and CDR2 SQIVND (reference sequence). The CDR3 has 18 residues. With V trimmed by 4 bases and J by 0 bases, 5 bases remained unmatched. CDR3: CASSTSGTGGSGANVLTF. The CDR3 DNA reads as TGTGCCAGTAGTACCTCCGGGACAGGGGGCTCTGGGGCCAACGTCCTGACTTTC.

CDR3 region: CASSTNGDGNQPQHF. Here the CDR3 DNA reads TGTGCCAGCAGTACAAACGGGGATGGCAATCAGCCCCAGCATTTT. This chain connects TRBV6-5 to TRBJ1-5, with D unclear. Trimming took 5 bases from V and 2 from J, leaving 13 bases between them. This CDR3 has 15 amino acids. CDR1 is MNHEY and CDR2 is SVGAGI in the germline V gene.

This chain links TRBV6-5 with TRBJ1-2; D is possibly TRBD1 (5 bases). The CDR3 runs to 14 residues. Germline V lookup: CDR1 MNHEY, CDR2 SVGAGI. V lost 5 bases and J lost 9, with 19 bases in between. This CDR3 is CASSPQTAPISYTF. The CDR3 DNA reads TGTGCCAGCAGTCCTCAGACAGCCCCTATCAGCTACACCTTC.

The gene calls are TRBV18 and TRBJ2-4; 12 bases align to TRBD2. In germline, CDR1 is KGHSH, CDR2 LQKENI. J gave up 6 bases and V 6 bases, and 9 bases lay outside the gene matches. The CDR3 consists of 16 residues. The CDR3 loop is CASSRTSGKDGNIQYF. In nucleotides, the CDR3 is TGTGCCAGCTCCCGGACTAGCGGGAAAGACGGAAACATTCAGTACTTC.

The CDR3 loop reads CAWSRVGGVPIYNEQFF. Here the CDR3 DNA reads TGTGCCTGGAGTAGGGTCGGGGGAGTCCCCATCTACAATGAGCAGTTCTTC. The V and J genes are TRBV30 and TRBJ2-1, with D maybe TRBD2 (6 bases). There are 17 residues in the CDR3. Germline V lookup: CDR1 GTSNPN, CDR2 SVGIG (reference sequence). V lost 2 bases, J lost 3 bases, and 20 bases lay in between.

This chain connects TRBV11-2 to TRBJ1-2; 8 positions agree with TRBD1. CDR1 is SGHAT, CDR2 FQNNGV, per germline. V lost 5 bases, J lost 3 bases, and 8 bases stayed unmatched. This CDR3 region has 15 residues. As DNA, the CDR3 is TGTGCCAGCAGCCTTACTGCAGGGGGCGACTATGGCTACACCTTC. It yields the protein CASSLTAGGDYGYTF.

The genes are TRBV7-3 and TRBJ1-1; tentatively, D is TRBD1 (5 bases). The CDR3 is 14 amino acids. Trimming cost V 5 bases and J 7 bases, with 17 bases left between them. Per germline, CDR1 SGHTA and CDR2 FQGTGA. The CDR3 coding sequence is TGTGCCAGCAGCCCTAACCGACAGAAAAGTGAAGCTTTCTTT. Translating it yields CASSPNRQKSEAFF.

In its sample, this clone was seen once. The CDR3 region has the DNA TGTGCCAGCAGCTTAGGGCTAGCGGGAGTCGATACGCAGTATTTT. Protein: CASSLGLAGVDTQYF. The chain joins TRBV7-3 to TRBJ2-3; the match to TRBD2 covers 10 bases. The J segment lost 6 bases and the V segment lost 2 bases, leaving 5 bases of the junction unmatched. The CDR3 is made up of 15 amino acids. Per the germline V gene, CDR1 is SGHTA and CDR2 is FQGTGA.

A word on this clone: The junction does not match germline at one end; this may be a read error. This chain links TRBV9 with TRBJ1-2, with D perhaps TRBD1 (6 bases). The CDR3 runs to 14 residues. CDR1 and CDR2 (germline): SGDLS, YYNGEE. CDR3 residues: CVSSEPQGDYGYTF. The CDR3 coding sequence is TGTGTCAGCAGCGAGCCACAGGGTGACTATGGCTACACCTTC.